The 20 T cell receptor beta chains below all came from one sample that was sequenced in a study of T cell repertoires in cytomegalovirus infection (dated by TCRdb to between 2018 and 2020). Sequencing used an Illumina HiSeq 1500. The public reads were reprocessed in TCRdb via fastp at Q25 and MiXCR, keeping in-frame beta chains. Every entry covers one CDR3 protein and lists the most common genes and DNA from its rows. The sample records hundreds of thousands of distinct CDR3 sequences, more than 25% of which are singletons. The ten largest clones add up to around 15% of the sample. Per the publication, the treatment or condition label means: in vitro stimulation with specific CMV peptide epitopes to enrich CMV-specific T cells. These receptors' antigens are unknown. The sample was cultured CD8+ T cells from PBMCs, taken from culture after CMV antigen stimulation. These receptor sequences come from a human donor in good health (CMV status not recorded). Some clones in this sample may be carry-over from other donors' samples.

The rearrangement links TRBV27 to TRBJ1-4; 8 bases agree with TRBD1. This CDR3 spans 13 amino acids. Losses at the gene ends were 6 bases for V and 6 bases for J; bases not matched to a gene: 3. Germline CDR1 reads MNHEY; CDR2 reads SMNVEV (reference sequence). The CDR3 bases are TGTGCCAGCAGAGGACAGGGTTATGAAAAACTGTTTTTT. Its translation is CASRGQGYEKLFF.

This clonotype has a handful of counts. The chain carries TRBV20-1 and TRBJ2-3, with D possibly being TRBD1 or TRBD2 (7 bases each). The CDR3 sequence is 13 residues long. Germline loops: CDR1 DFQATT, CDR2 SNEGSKA (reference sequence). With 5 bases removed from V and 3 bases from J, the gap between germline ends came to 12 bases. The CDR3 region has the DNA TGCAGTGCTCGACAGGGAGGGACAGATACGCAGTATTTT. Translation: CSARQGGTDTQYF.

Only a few counts were recorded for this clonotype. The rearrangement links TRBV12-5 to TRBJ2-1; a possible D gene is TRBD1 (7 bases). The CDR3 extends over 15 amino acids. CDR1 is LGHNT, CDR2 FRNRAP, per germline. The V gene lost 4 bases and the J gene lost 0 bases, with 10 bases spanning the gap. CDR3 nucleotides: TGTGCTAGTGGTTCAGGGGGGTTCTCCTACAATGAGCAGTTCTTC. Its protein product is CASGSGGFSYNEQFF.

This clonotype has only a few counts. The genes are TRBV6-5 and TRBJ1-4; D is unclear. Trimming removed 10 bases at V and 4 bases at J, with 10 bases between. Germline values: CDR1 MNHEY, CDR2 SVGAGI. There are 12 residues in the CDR3. CDR3 amino acids: CATSLNNEKLFF. CDR3 DNA: TGTGCCACCAGCTTGAATAATGAAAAACTGTTTTTT.

This chain joins TRBV20-1 and TRBJ2-3; weak D call: TRBD1 (6 bases). Germline CDR1 is DFQATT and CDR2 is SNEGSKA (reference sequence). The CDR3 spans 14 residues. Between the trimmed V and J ends, which lost 5 bases and 2 bases, there was a span of 14 bases. The CDR3 DNA reads as TGCAGTGCTGGTGACAGGAACTTCACAGATACGCAGTATTTT. This codes for CSAGDRNFTDTQYF.

The table lists this clonotype with a few counts. This chain connects TRBV19 to TRBJ1-2, with no clear D. The CDR3 spans 14 residues. Germline V lookup: CDR1 LNHDA, CDR2 SQIVND (reference sequence). Between the trimmed V and J ends, which lost 5 bases and 4 bases, there was a span of 14 bases. CDR3 sequence reads: CASSYVQSGYGYTF. The DNA for the CDR3 is TGTGCCAGTAGTTACGTACAGTCCGGCTATGGCTACACCTTC.

This sequence joins TRBV20-1 and TRBJ2-1; D gene unclear. The V gene lost 4 bases and the J gene lost 10 bases, with 14 bases spanning the gap. The CDR3 spans 12 residues. CDR1 DFQATT and CDR2 SNEGSKA come from the germline V gene (reference sequence). In DNA, the CDR3 is TGCAGTGCTACCCCTCAGGCTCGGGAGCAGTTCTTC. Translation: CSATPQAREQFF.

This rearrangement joins TRBV12-3 or TRBV12-4 to TRBJ2-7; either TRBD1 or TRBD2 may supply D (5 bases each). Trimming removed 4 bases at V and 6 bases at J, with 10 bases between. This CDR3 has 12 residues. The CDR3 reads CASSSGTSEQYF. DNA of the CDR3: TGTGCCAGCAGTTCCGGGACCTCCGAGCAGTACTTC.

This clonotype was counted many times. The chain has TRBV11-2 and TRBJ2-5; possible D gene TRBD2, 6 bases. Looked up from germline, CDR1 is SGHAT and CDR2 is FQNNGV. The CDR3 is 15 residues long. V was shortened by 5 bases and J by 1 base, with 14 bases between the two germline ends. CDR3 in DNA: TGTGCCAGCAGCCGTCTCCGGGACTCCCAAGAGACCCAGTACTTC. Residues: CASSRLRDSQETQYF.

This chain uses TRBV10-3 with TRBJ1-2, with D maybe TRBD1 (5 bases). Deletions cut 6 bases from V and 4 bases from J, with 24 bases between. CDR3 length equals 17 residues. The V gene's germline CDR1 is ENHRY and CDR2 SYGVKD. CDR3 protein: CAISGNPDTGFLYGYTF. The CDR3 DNA reads TGTGCCATCAGCGGGAATCCGGACACGGGGTTTCTCTATGGCTACACCTTC.

This clonotype was picked up a small number of times. This chain uses TRBV5-1 with TRBJ1-2; D gene unclear. The CDR3 extends over 14 amino acids. Germline CDR1 and CDR2: SGHRS and YFSETQ. Trimming shortened V by 0 bases and J by 1 base, and 7 bases separated the two germline ends. CDR3 protein: CASSLVDYNYGYTF. The CDR3 DNA is TGCGCCAGCAGCTTGGTTGACTATAACTATGGCTACACCTTC. Supplemented by reference TRBV5-1 and TRBJ1-2, the full variable domain reads KAGVTQTPRYLIKTRGQQVTLSCSPISGHRSVSWYQQTPGQGLQFLFEYFSETQRNKGNFPGRFSGRQFSNSRSEMNVSTLELGDSALYLCASSLVDYNYGYTFGSGTRLTVV.

The gene calls are TRBV28 and TRBJ2-3; 8 bases are shared with TRBD1. This CDR3 has 16 amino acids. Trimming at V came to 6 bases and at J to 4 bases, leaving 12 bases not matched to a gene. Germline V gene data show CDR1 as MDHEN and CDR2 as SYDVKM. This CDR3 is CASRMPGQEIADTQYF. The CDR3 bases are TGTGCCAGCAGGATGCCGGGACAGGAAATCGCAGATACGCAGTATTTT.

To note about this clonotype: A read error may produce the germline difference seen at one junction end. The CDR3 nucleotides are TGTGCCACCAGCAGAGATCGACAGGCCCTTATCTTCTTC. Translation: CATSRDRQALIFF. The V and J genes are TRBV15 and TRBJ2-5, with D perhaps TRBD1 (6 bases). CDR1 is LNHNV, CDR2 YYDKDF, per germline (reference sequence). The CDR3 has 13 residues.

The chain uses TRBV4-1 and TRBJ1-1; D unresolved. With 0 bases removed from V and 0 bases from J, the gap between germline ends came to 14 bases. CDR1 and CDR2 from the germline V gene are MGHRA and YSYEKL. The CDR3 runs 17 residues. CDR3 bases: TGCGCCAGCAGCCAAGATATGGGATGGGGTTTGAACACTGAAGCTTTCTTT. Translated: CASSQDMGWGLNTEAFF.

This clonotype showed up just a few times. The genes are TRBV7-6 and TRBJ2-1; D not resolved. Germline CDR1 reads SGHVS; CDR2 reads FNYEAQ. V was shortened by 3 bases and J by 7 bases, with 10 bases between the two germline ends. The CDR3 consists of 13 residues. The CDR3 here is CASSFGPGNEQFF. CDR3 coding DNA: TGTGCCAGCAGCTTTGGGCCTGGGAATGAGCAGTTCTTC.

This clonotype has just a few counts. V is TRBV7-9 and J is TRBJ1-2; 9 bases align to TRBD1. The V gene end was trimmed by 5 bases and the J gene end by 4 bases; junction bases not matched to a gene: 5. The germline V gene has CDR1 SEHNR and CDR2 FQNEAQ (reference sequence). This CDR3 has 14 amino acids. CDR3 residues: CASSRATGGYGYTF. CDR3 in DNA: TGTGCCAGCAGCCGTGCGACAGGGGGCTATGGCTACACCTTC.

The V call is TRBV14, the J call TRBJ2-1; TRBD2 aligns across 12 bases. The germline V gene has CDR1 SGHDN and CDR2 FVKESK. This CDR3 spans 16 amino acids. The junction had 6 bases not matched to a gene; V was cut back by 6 bases and J by 3 bases. The CDR3: CASRTSGGANYNEQFF. CDR3 DNA sequence: TGTGCCAGCAGGACTAGCGGGGGCGCGAACTACAATGAGCAGTTCTTC.

The rearrangement uses TRBV29-1 and TRBJ2-3; 7 positions agree with TRBD1. The CDR3 extends over 15 amino acids. After removal of 7 bases from V and 2 bases from J, the junction contained 12 bases not matched to a gene. Germline-derived CDR1 and CDR2 are SQVTM and ANQGSEA. The CDR3 loop reads CSARAGTEFTDTQYF. Here the CDR3 DNA reads TGCAGCGCGCGTGCCGGGACAGAATTCACAGATACGCAGTATTTT.

This clonotype has more than one count but fewer than ten. The genes are TRBV19 and TRBJ1-2; 10 bases map to TRBD1. Trimming cost V 3 bases and J 3 bases; bases outside gene matches: 7. The germline V gene encodes CDR1 LNHDA and CDR2 SQIVND (reference sequence). The CDR3 covers 16 residues. The DNA of the CDR3 is TGTGCCAGTAGTATTATACGGGACAGGGGCGACTATGGCTACACCTTC. Amino acid sequence: CASSIIRDRGDYGYTF.

J is TRBJ1-1 and V is TRBV7-9; D gene ambiguous. The CDR3 totals 15 residues. CDR1 and CDR2 (germline): SEHNR, FQNEAQ (reference sequence). Trimming removed 5 bases at V and 0 bases at J, with 13 bases between. The CDR3 DNA sequence: TGTGCCAGCAGCCGGACTGAGATGGTGAACACTGAAGCTTTCTTT. As protein: CASSRTEMVNTEAFF.